This T cell receptor (beta chain) was retrieved from a study of siplizumab effects on memory and regulatory T cells. Study-level results: Naive T cells were seen as more diverse than memory cells and as major alloresponse contributors. Solely a minor proportion of alloreactive clones could be assigned to unstimulated subsets.

For this clone: Its cognate antigen is unknown.

CDR1 LGHNA and CDR2 YNFKEQ come from the germline V gene. The CDR3 covers 13 residues. Germline trimming cut 1 base from V and 3 bases from J; bases unmatched to any gene: 0. Profiled with immunoSEQ multiplex PCR; TCRdb holds only in-frame clones, not every one. The sample consists of 90,000 to 120,000 clones, about 90% of them appearing once. The chain uses TRBV4-2 and TRBJ2-7; 7 nucleotides line up with TRBD2. The TCR originated in a human donor in good health. Some clones in this sample may be carry-over from other donors' samples. The sequenced sample consisted of CD4+ T cells sorted from blood. CDR3 sequence (DNA): TGTGCCAGCAGCCAAGGGACTAGCTACGAGCAGTACTTC. Translating gives CASSQGTSYEQYF.